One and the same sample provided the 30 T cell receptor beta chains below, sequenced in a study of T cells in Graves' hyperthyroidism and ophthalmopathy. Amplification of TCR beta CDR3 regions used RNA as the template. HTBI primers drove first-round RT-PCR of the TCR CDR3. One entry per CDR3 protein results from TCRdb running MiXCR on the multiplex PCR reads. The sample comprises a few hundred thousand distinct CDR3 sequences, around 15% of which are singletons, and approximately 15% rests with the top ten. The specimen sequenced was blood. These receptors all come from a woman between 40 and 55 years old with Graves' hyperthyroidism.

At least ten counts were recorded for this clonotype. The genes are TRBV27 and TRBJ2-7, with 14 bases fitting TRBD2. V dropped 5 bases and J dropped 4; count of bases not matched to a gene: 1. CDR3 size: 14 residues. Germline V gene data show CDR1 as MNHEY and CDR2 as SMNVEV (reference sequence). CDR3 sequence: CASSRTSGRYEQYF. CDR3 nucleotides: TGTGCCAGCAGTAGGACTAGCGGGAGGTACGAGCAGTACTTC.

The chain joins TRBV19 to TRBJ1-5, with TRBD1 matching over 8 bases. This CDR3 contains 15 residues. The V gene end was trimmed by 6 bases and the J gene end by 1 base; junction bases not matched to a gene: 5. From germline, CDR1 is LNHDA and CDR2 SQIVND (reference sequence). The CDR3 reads CASRGTGRSNQPQHF. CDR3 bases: TGTGCCAGTAGGGGGACAGGTCGCAGCAATCAGCCCCAGCATTTT.

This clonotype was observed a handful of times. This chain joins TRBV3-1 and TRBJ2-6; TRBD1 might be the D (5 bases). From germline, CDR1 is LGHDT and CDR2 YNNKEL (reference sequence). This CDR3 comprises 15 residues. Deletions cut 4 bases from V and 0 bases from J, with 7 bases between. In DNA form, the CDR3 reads TGTGCCAGCAGCCGAGACAGCTCTGGGGCCAACGTCCTGACTTTC. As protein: CASSRDSSGANVLTF. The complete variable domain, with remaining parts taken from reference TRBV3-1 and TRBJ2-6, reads DTAVSQTPKYLVTQMGNDKSIKCEQNLGHDTMYWYKQDSKKFLKIMFSYNNKELIINETVPNRFSPKSPDKAHLNLHINSLELGDSAVYFCASSRDSSGANVLTFGAGSRLTVL.

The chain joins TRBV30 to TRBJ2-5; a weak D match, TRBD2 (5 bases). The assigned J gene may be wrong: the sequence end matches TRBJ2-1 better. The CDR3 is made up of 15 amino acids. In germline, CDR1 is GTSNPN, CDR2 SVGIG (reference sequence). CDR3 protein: CAWSGGSVAQETQFF. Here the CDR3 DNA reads TGTGCCTGGAGTGGGGGTAGCGTGGCACAAGAGACCCAGTTCTTC.

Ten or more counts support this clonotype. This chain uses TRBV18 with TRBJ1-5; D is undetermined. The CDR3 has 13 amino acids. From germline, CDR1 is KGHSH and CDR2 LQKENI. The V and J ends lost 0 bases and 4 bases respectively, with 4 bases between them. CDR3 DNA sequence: TGTGCCAGCTCACCACCGGAGAATCAGCCCCAGCATTTT. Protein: CASSPPENQPQHF.

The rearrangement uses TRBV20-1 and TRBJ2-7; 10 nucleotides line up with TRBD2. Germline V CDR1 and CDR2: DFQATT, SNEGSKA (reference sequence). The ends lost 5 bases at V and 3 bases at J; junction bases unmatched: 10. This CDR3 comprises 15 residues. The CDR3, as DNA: TGCAGTGCTTTATCCGGGACTAGCGCCAACTACGAGCAGTACTTC. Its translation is CSALSGTSANYEQYF.

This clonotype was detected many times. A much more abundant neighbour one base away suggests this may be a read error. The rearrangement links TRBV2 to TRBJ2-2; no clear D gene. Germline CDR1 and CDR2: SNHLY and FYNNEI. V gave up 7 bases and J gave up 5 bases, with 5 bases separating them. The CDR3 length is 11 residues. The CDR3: CASILTGELFF. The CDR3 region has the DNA TGTGCCAGCATCTTAACCGGGGAGCTGTTTTTT.

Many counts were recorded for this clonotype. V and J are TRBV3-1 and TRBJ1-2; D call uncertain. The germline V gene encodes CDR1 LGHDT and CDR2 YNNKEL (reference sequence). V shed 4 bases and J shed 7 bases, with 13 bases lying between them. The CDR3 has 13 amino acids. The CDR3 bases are TGTGCCAGCAGCCCCGACGGGAGGAGTGGCTACACCTTC. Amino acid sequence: CASSPDGRSGYTF.

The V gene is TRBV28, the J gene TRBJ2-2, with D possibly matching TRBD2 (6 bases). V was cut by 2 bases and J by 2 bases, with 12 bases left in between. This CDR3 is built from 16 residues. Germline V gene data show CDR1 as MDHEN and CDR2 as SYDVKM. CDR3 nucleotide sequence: TGTGCCAGCAGTTTAGAGGGAGGTTTCAACACCGGGGAGCTGTTTTTT. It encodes CASSLEGGFNTGELFF.

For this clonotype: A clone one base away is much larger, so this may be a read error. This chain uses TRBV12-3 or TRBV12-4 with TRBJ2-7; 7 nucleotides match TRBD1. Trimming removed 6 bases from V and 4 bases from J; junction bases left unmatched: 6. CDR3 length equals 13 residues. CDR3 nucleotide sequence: TGTGCCAGCAGACCCGGGACAGAGTACGAGCAGTACTTC. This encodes CASRPGTEYEQYF.

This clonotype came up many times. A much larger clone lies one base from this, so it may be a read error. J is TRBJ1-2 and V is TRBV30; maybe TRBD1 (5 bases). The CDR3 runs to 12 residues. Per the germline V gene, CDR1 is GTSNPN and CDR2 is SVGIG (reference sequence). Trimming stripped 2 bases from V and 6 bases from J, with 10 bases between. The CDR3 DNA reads TGTGCCTGGAGTCGGGGGTTTGATGGCTACACCTTC. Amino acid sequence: CAWSRGFDGYTF. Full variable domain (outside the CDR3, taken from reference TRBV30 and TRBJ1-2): SQTIHQWPATLVQPVGSPLSLECTVEGTSNPNLYWYRQAAGRGLQLLFYSVGIGQISSEVPQNLSASRPQDRQFILSSKKLLLSDSGFYLCAWSRGFDGYTFGSGTRLTVV.

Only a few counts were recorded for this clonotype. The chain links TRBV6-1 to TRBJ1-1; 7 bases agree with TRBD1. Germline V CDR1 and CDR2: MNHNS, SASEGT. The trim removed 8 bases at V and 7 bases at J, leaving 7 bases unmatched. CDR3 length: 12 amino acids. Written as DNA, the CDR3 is TGTGCCAGCGGAAATCGACAGGGTGAAGCTTTCTTT. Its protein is CASGNRQGEAFF.

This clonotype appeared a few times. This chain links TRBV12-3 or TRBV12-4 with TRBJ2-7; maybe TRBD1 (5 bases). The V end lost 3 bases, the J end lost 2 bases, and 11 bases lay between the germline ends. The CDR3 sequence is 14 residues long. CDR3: CASSFQGPTYEQYF. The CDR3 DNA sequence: TGTGCCAGCAGTTTTCAGGGCCCCACCTACGAGCAGTACTTC.

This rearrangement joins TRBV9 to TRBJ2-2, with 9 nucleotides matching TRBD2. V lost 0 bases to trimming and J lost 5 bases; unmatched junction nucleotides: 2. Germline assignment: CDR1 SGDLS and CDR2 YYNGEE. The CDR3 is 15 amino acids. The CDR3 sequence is CASSVGTSVTGELFF. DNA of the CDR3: TGTGCCAGCAGCGTAGGGACTAGCGTAACCGGGGAGCTGTTTTTT.

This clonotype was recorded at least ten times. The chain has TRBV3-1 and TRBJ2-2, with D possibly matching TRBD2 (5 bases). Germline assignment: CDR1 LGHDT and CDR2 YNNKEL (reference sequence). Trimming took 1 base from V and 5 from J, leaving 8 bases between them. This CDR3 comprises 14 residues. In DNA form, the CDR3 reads TGTGCCAGCAGCCAAGCGGGGAGAACCGGGGAGCTGTTTTTT. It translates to CASSQAGRTGELFF.

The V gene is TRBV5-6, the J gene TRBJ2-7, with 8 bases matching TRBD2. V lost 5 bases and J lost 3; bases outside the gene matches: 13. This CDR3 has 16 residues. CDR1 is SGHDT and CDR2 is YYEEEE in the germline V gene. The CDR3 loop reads CASSFLTGTRGYEQYF. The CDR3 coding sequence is TGTGCCAGCAGTTTCCTGACCGGGACTAGAGGCTACGAGCAGTACTTC.

The CDR3 protein is CASSILGTSGPKAGELFF. CDR3 bases: TGTGCCAGTAGTATCCTAGGGACTAGCGGGCCAAAGGCCGGGGAGCTGTTTTTT. The chain joins TRBV19 to TRBJ2-2; TRBD2 aligns across 12 bases. CDR1 and CDR2 (germline): LNHDA, SQIVND (reference sequence). This CDR3 is 18 amino acids long. J was trimmed by 6 bases and V by 3 bases; bases with no gene match: 11.

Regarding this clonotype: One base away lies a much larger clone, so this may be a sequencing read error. This CDR3 is CASSLTSGKNNEQYF. DNA of the CDR3: TGCGCCAGCAGCTTAACTAGCGGGAAGAACAATGAGCAGTACTTC. The J gene is TRBJ2-1, the V gene TRBV7-9, with 10 bases aligning to TRBD2. Near its end, the DNA agrees better with TRBJ2-7, so the J call may be wrong. Germline V CDR1 and CDR2: SEHNR, FQNEAQ (reference sequence). The CDR3 has 15 amino acids.

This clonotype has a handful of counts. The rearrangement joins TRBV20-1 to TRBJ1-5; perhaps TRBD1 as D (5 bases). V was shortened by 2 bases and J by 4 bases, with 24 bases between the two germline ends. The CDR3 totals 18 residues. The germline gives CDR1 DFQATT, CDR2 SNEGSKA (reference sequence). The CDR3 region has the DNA TGCAGTGCTAGAAGGGACTTGGGGAACGTGTCTCCAAATCAGCCCCAGCATTTT. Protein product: CSARRDLGNVSPNQPQHF.

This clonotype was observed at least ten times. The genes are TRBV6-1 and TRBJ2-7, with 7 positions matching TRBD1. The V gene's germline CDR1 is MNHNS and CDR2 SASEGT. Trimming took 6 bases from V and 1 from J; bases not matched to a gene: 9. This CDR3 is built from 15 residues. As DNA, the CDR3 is TGTGCCAGCAGACCAACCACGGGACAGTCCTACGAGCAGTACTTC. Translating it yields CASRPTTGQSYEQYF.

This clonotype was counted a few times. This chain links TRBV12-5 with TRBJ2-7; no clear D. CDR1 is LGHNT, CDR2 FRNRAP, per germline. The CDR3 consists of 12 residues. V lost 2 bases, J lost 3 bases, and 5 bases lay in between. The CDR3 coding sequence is TGTGCTAGTGGTTTGCCCCACTACGAGCAGTACTTC. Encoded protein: CASGLPHYEQYF.

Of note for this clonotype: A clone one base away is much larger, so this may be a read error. CDR3: CASSQGWQESTDTQYF. CDR3 DNA: TGTGCCAGCAGCCAAGGATGGCAGGAGAGCACAGATACGCAGTATTTT. The chain has TRBV3-1 and TRBJ2-3; the D is unclear. The ends were cut back, 1 base at V and 0 bases at J, with 11 bases in the middle. Germline CDR1 LGHDT, CDR2 YNNKEL (reference sequence). This CDR3 spans 16 amino acids.

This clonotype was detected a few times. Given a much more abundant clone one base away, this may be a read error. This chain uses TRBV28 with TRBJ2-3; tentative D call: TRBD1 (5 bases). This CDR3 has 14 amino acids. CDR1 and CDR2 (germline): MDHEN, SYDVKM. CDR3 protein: CASHKGDLTGTQYF. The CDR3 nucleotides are TGTGCCAGTCATAAGGGCGACCTCACAGGTACGCAGTATTTT.

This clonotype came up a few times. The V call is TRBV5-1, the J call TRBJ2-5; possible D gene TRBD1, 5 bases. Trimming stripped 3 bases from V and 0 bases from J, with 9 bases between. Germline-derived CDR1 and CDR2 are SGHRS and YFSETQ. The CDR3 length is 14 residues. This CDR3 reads CASSSTDYQETQYF. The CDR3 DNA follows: TGCGCCAGCAGCTCGACAGACTACCAAGAGACCCAGTACTTC. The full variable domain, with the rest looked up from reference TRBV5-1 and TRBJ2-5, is KAGVTQTPRYLIKTRGQQVTLSCSPISGHRSVSWYQQTPGQGLQFLFEYFSETQRNKGNFPGRFSGRQFSNSRSEMNVSTLELGDSALYLCASSSTDYQETQYFGPGTRLLVL.

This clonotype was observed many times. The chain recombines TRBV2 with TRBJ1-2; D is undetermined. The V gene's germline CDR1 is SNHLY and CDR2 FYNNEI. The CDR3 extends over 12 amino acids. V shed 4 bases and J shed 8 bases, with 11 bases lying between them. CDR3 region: CASSGGSEGYTF. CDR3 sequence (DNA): TGTGCCAGCAGTGGCGGCAGTGAGGGCTACACCTTC.

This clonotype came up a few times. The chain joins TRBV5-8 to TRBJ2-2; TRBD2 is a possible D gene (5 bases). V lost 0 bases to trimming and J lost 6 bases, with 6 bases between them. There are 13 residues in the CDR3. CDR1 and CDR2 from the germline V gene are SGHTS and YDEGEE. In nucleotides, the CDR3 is TGTGCCAGCAGCTTGGGGACTCCCGGGGAGCTGTTTTTT. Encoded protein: CASSLGTPGELFF.

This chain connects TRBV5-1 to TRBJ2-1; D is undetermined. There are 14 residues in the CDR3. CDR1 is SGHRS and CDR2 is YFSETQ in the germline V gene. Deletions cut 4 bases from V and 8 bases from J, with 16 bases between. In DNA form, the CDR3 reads TGCGCCAGCAGCCAAGTCTCGGCGGCCGATGAGCAGTTCTTC. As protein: CASSQVSAADEQFF.

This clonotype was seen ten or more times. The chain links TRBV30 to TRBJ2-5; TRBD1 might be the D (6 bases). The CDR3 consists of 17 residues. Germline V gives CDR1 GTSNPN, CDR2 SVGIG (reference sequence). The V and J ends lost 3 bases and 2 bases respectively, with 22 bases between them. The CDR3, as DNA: TGTGCCTGGAGCCTTCTCCGGGACACAGTAGAGCAAGAGACCCAGTACTTC. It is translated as CAWSLLRDTVEQETQYF.

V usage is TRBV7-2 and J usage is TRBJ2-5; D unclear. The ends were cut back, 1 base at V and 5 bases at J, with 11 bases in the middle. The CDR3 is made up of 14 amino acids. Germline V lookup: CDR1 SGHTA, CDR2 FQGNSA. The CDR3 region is CASSLGNMRETQYF. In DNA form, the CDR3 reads TGTGCCAGCAGCTTAGGCAATATGCGGGAGACCCAGTACTTC.

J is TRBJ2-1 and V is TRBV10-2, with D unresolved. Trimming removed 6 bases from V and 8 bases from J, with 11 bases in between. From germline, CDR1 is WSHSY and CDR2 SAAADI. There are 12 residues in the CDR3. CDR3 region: CASRDRWDEQFF. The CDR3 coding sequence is TGCGCCAGCAGGGACCGGTGGGATGAGCAGTTCTTC.